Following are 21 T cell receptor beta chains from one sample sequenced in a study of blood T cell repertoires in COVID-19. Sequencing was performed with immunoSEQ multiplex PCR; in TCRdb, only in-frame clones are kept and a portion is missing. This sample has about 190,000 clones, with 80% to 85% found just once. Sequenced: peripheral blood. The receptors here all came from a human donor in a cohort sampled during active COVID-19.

The CDR3 loop reads CASTPRGGERDTQYF. CDR3 coding DNA: TGTGCCAGCACCCCGCGAGGCGGGGAGCGGGATACGCAGTATTTT. The rearrangement uses TRBV7-9 and TRBJ2-3, with a tentative D call TRBD2 (6 bases). The CDR3 covers 15 residues. Germline assignment: CDR1 SEHNR and CDR2 FQNEAQ (reference sequence). The V end lost 7 bases, the J end lost 6 bases, and 20 bases lay between the germline ends.

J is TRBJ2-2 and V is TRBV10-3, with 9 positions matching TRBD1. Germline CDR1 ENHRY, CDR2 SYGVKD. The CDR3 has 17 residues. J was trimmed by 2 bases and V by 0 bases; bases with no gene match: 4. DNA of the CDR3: TGTGCCATCAGTGAGTCACAGGGGGCTACCAACACCGGGGAGCTGTTTTTT. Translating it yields CAISESQGATNTGELFF.

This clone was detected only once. CDR3 in amino acids: CASSLLAGLGRTGELFF. The CDR3 DNA reads TGTGCCAGCAGTTTACTCGCGGGACTAGGCAGAACCGGGGAGCTGTTTTTT. The chain combines TRBV27 with TRBJ2-2; 8 nucleotides line up with TRBD2. The CDR3 contains 17 residues. Germline V gene lookup returns CDR1 MNHEY and CDR2 SMNVEV (reference sequence). V lost 2 bases, J lost 5 bases, and 10 bases stayed unmatched.

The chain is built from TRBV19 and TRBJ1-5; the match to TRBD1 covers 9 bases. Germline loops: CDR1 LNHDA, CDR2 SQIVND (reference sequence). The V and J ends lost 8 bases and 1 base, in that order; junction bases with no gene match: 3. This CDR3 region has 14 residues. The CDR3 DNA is TGTGCCAGTGAAACAGGGGGCAGCAATCAGCCCCAGCATTTT. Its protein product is CASETGGSNQPQHF.

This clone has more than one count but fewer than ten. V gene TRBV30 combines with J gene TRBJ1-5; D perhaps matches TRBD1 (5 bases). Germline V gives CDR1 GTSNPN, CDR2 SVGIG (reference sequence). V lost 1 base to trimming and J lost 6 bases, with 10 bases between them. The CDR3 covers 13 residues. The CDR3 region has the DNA TGTGCCTGGAGTGGAGGTACAGGTCAGCCCCAGCATTTT. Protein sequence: CAWSGGTGQPQHF. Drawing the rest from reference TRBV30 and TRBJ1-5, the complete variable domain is SQTIHQWPATLVQPVGSPLSLECTVEGTSNPNLYWYRQAAGRGLQLLFYSVGIGQISSEVPQNLSASRPQDRQFILSSKKLLLSDSGFYLCAWSGGTGQPQHFGDGTRLSIL.

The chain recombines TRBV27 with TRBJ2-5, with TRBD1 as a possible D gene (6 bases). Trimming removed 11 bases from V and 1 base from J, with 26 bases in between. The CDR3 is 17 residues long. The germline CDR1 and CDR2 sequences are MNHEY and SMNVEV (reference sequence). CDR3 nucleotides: TGTGCCGCCACGGGAAGATTTGAAGGACAGAGCCAAGAGACCCAGTACTTC. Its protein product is CAATGRFEGQSQETQYF.

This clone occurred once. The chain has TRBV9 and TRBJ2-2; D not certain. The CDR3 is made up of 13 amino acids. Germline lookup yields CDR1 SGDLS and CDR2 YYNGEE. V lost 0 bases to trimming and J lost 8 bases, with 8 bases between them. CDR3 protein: CASSVGALGELFF. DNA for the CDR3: TGTGCCAGCAGCGTAGGAGCCCTAGGGGAGCTGTTTTTT.

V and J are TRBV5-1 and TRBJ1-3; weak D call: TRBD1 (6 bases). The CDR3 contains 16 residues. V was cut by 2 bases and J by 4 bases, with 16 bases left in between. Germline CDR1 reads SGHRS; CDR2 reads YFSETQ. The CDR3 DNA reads TGCGCCAGCAGCTTCCCAGGGGCTTGTTTGGGAAACACCATATATTTT. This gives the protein CASSFPGACLGNTIYF.

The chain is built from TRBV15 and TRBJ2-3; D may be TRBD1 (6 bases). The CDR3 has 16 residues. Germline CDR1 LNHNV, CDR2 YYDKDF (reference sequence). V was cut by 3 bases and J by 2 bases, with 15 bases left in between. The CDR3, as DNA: TGTGCCACCAGCAGGACAGGTCGCACGTACACAGATACGCAGTATTTT. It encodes CATSRTGRTYTDTQYF.

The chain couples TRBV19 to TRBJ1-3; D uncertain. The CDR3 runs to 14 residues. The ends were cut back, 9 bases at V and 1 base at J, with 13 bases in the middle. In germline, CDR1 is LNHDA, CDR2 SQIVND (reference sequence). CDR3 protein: CASQYAVSGNTIYF. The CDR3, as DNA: TGTGCCAGCCAGTATGCGGTTTCTGGAAACACCATATATTTT.

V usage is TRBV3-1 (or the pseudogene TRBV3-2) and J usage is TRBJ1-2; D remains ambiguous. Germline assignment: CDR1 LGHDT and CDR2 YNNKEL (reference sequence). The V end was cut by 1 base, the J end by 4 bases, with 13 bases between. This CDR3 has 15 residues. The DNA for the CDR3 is TGTGCCAGCAGCCAAGGTCTACGGGAGGCCTATGGCTACACCTTC. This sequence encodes CASSQGLREAYGYTF.

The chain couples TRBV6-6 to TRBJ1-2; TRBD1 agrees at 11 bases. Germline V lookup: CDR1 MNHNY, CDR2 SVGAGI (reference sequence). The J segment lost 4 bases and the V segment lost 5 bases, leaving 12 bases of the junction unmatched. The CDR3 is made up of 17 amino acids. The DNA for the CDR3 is TGTGCCAGCAGTCGATCCGGGACAGGGGGTGTGGGCTATGGCTACACCTTC. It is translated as CASSRSGTGGVGYGYTF.

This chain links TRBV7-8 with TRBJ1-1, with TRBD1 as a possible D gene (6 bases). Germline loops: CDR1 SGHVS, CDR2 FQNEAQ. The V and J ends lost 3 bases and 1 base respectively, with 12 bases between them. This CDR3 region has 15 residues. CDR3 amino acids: CASSFQGLGNTEAFF. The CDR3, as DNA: TGTGCCAGCAGCTTCCAGGGGCTCGGGAACACTGAAGCTTTCTTT.

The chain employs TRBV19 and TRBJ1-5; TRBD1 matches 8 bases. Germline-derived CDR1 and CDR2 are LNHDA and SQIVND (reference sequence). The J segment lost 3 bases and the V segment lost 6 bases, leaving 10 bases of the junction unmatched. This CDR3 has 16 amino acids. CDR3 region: CASRRGDRSINQPQHF. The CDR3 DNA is TGTGCCAGTAGGAGAGGGGACAGGAGCATCAATCAGCCCCAGCATTTT.

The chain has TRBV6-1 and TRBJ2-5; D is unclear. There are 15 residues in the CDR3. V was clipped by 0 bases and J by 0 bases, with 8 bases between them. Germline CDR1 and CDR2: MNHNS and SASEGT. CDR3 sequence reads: CASSEAHTYQETQYF. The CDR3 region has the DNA TGTGCCAGCAGTGAAGCGCACACGTACCAAGAGACCCAGTACTTC.

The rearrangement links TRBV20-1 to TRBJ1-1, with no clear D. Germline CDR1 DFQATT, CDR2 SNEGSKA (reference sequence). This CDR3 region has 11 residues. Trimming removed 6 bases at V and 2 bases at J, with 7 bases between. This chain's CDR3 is CSAVLNTEAFF. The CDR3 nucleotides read TGCAGTGCCGTACTTAACACTGAAGCTTTCTTT.

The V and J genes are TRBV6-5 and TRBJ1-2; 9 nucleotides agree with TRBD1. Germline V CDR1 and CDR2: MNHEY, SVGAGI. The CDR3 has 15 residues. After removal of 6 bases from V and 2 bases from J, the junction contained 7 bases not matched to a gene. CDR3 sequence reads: CASRRPGQGNYGYTF. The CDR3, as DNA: TGTGCCAGCAGACGTCCGGGACAGGGAAACTATGGCTACACCTTC.

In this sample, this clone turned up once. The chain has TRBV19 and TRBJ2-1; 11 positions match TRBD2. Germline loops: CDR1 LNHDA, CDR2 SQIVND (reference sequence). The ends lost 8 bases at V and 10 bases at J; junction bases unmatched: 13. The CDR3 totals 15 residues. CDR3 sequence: CASSFLSGRAREQFF. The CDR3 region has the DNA TGTGCCAGTTCTTTTCTTAGCGGGAGGGCTCGAGAGCAGTTCTTC.

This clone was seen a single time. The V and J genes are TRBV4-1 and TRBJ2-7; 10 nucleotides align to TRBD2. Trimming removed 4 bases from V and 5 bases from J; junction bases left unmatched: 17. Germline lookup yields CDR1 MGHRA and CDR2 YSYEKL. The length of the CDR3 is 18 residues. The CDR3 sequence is CASSPEGCLAGAENEQYV. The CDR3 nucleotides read TGCGCCAGCAGCCCTGAGGGGTGCCTAGCGGGGGCCGAGAACGAGCAGTACGTC.

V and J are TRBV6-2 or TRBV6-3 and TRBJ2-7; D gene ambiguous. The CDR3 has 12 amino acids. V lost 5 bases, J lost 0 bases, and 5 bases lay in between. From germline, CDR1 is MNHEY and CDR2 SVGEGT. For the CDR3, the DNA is TGTGCCAGCAGTCTGAGCTCCTACGAGCAGTACTTC. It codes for CASSLSSYEQYF.

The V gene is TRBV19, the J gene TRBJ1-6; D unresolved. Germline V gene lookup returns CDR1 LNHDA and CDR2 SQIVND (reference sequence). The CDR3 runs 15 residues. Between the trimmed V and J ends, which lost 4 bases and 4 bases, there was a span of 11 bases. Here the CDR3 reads CASSSGSVYNSPLHF. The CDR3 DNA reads TGTGCCAGTAGTAGCGGTTCGGTTTATAATTCACCCCTCCACTTT.